The clone carrying this TCR beta chain was observed a handful of times. The sample is drawn from a study of molecular identifiers for immune sequencing clone quantification. Sorting captured naive CD8 T cells as CD8+CD4-CCR7+CD45RA+. Looked up from germline, CDR1 is MNHEY and CDR2 is SMNVEV (reference sequence). The length of the CDR3 is 17 residues. Trimming removed 4 bases from V and 0 bases from J; junction bases left unmatched: 8. Previously described methods and listed TCR primers were used for bulk TCR libraries. Each CDR3 protein gets one entry after TCRdb re-called the PCR reads with MiXCR. The repertoire has approximately 630,000 distinct CDR3 sequences, about 25% of them found once; the top ten carry 0.78%.

V usage is TRBV27 and J usage is TRBJ2-3, with 9 bases fitting TRBD2. The source material was naive CD8+ T cells from blood, with Jurkat cell RNA spiked in. Subset meaning: FACS-sorted CD8+CD4-CCR7+CD45RA+ naive T cells. The sequence was obtained from a human donor in good health. Some libraries in this study had Jurkat cell RNA spiked in. The CDR3: CASSSRLADQSTDTQYF. DNA of the CDR3: TGTGCCAGCAGTTCCCGACTAGCGGACCAGAGCACAGATACGCAGTATTTT.